The 18 T cell receptor beta chains reported below all come from one sample, sequenced in a study of cytomegalovirus exposure and HLA in healthy donors. The PCR employed 60 Vbeta primers together with 13 Jbeta primers. The table came from immunoSEQ multiplex PCR; TCRdb's copy has only in-frame clones and leaves some out. The sample carries fewer than 250,000 clones, around 87% recorded once. The material sequenced was PBMCs. These receptor sequences come from a man aged 25-40 years in good health and CMV-seronegative.

The chain uses TRBV5-1 and TRBJ1-3; TRBD1 is a possible D gene (5 bases). Germline CDR1 is SGHRS and CDR2 is YFSETQ. V lost 5 bases and J 2 bases, leaving 14 bases between the germline ends. The CDR3 sequence is 15 residues long. CDR3 coding DNA: TGCGCCAGCAGACAACAGGACTATCCTGGAAACACCATATATTTT. This translates into CASRQQDYPGNTIYF.

CDR3 protein: CASSPRRDRGHYGYTF. The CDR3 DNA reads TGTGCCAGTAGCCCAAGGAGGGACAGGGGGCACTATGGCTACACCTTC. This chain links TRBV19 with TRBJ1-2; 12 bases align to TRBD1. The CDR3 has 16 residues. Germline V lookup: CDR1 LNHDA, CDR2 SQIVND (reference sequence). V gave up 6 bases and J gave up 3 bases; unmatched junction bases: 8.

This clone was found once. V is TRBV7-2 and J is TRBJ2-7; 11 nucleotides align to TRBD1. With 5 bases clipped from V and 6 bases from J, the junction kept 9 bases outside the gene matches. In germline, CDR1 is SGHTA, CDR2 FQGNSA. The CDR3 totals 15 residues. CDR3 sequence: CASSQQGTGGVEQYF. In DNA form, the CDR3 reads TGTGCCAGCAGCCAACAAGGGACAGGGGGAGTCGAGCAGTACTTC.

This clone was detected only once. The V gene is TRBV13, the J gene TRBJ2-7; 15 positions match TRBD2. CDR1 is PRHDT, CDR2 FYEKMQ, per germline (reference sequence). This CDR3 has 18 amino acids. V gave up 4 bases and J gave up 4 bases; unmatched junction bases: 11. The CDR3 nucleotides read TGTGCCAGCAGCTCCCGGACTAGCGGGGGGGTAAACACATACGAGCAGTACTTC. Protein product: CASSSRTSGGVNTYEQYF.

This clone was recorded a few times. V is TRBV5-1 and J is TRBJ2-7, with 8 bases that match TRBD1. Trimming took 3 bases from V and 1 from J; bases not matched to a gene: 12. The V gene's germline CDR1 is SGHRS and CDR2 YFSETQ. CDR3 size: 17 residues. CDR3 DNA: TGCGCCAGCAGCTCAAGACCAACAGGGGGTAATTCCTACGAGCAGTACTTC. This gives the protein CASSSRPTGGNSYEQYF. The complete variable domain, with remaining parts taken from reference TRBV5-1 and TRBJ2-7, reads KAGVTQTPRYLIKTRGQQVTLSCSPISGHRSVSWYQQTPGQGLQFLFEYFSETQRNKGNFPGRFSGRQFSNSRSEMNVSTLELGDSALYLCASSSRPTGGNSYEQYFGPGTRLTVT.

The chain joins TRBV5-1 to TRBJ1-6, with D hard to call. V lost 4 bases and J 3 bases, leaving 5 bases between the germline ends. The CDR3 contains 13 residues. Germline assignment: CDR1 SGHRS and CDR2 YFSETQ. CDR3 nucleotide sequence: TGCGCCAGCAGCCCTCTCTATAATTCACCCCTCCACTTT. The encoded protein is CASSPLYNSPLHF.

J is TRBJ1-2 and V is TRBV19; no clear D gene. The CDR3 runs 13 residues. From germline, CDR1 is LNHDA and CDR2 SQIVND (reference sequence). Trimming took 8 bases from V and 3 from J, leaving 13 bases between them. The CDR3 bases are TGTGCCAGTCGTTCCCTTCAGGACTATGGCTACACCTTC. This sequence encodes CASRSLQDYGYTF.

The chain is built from TRBV7-9 and TRBJ2-5; D might be TRBD2 (6 bases). The CDR3 runs to 19 residues. V lost 1 base and J 5 bases, leaving 26 bases between the germline ends. Germline V gene sequence: CDR1 SEHNR, CDR2 FQNEAQ (reference sequence). CDR3 in DNA: TGTGCCAGCAGCTTAGGCGGTGGGGGGTTAATCCAGTTCGGTGAGACCCAGTACTTC. Protein product: CASSLGGGGLIQFGETQYF.

This chain connects TRBV14 to TRBJ2-3; 7 bases fit TRBD2. The ends lost 0 bases at V and 4 bases at J; junction bases unmatched: 7. Germline V gives CDR1 SGHDN, CDR2 FVKESK. The CDR3 runs to 16 residues. The CDR3 DNA is TGTGCCAGCAGCCAAGATGGTGCGGGAGCTGCAGATACGCAGTATTTT. As protein: CASSQDGAGAADTQYF.

This chain uses TRBV25-1 with TRBJ1-2; D might be TRBD1 (5 bases). This CDR3 spans 12 amino acids. Germline lookup yields CDR1 MGHDK and CDR2 SYGVNS. Trimming took 4 bases from V and 5 from J, leaving 8 bases between them. The CDR3 reads CASSGGDYGYTF. CDR3 sequence (DNA): TGTGCCAGCAGTGGGGGGGATTATGGCTACACCTTC.

Only one count was recorded for this clone. The chain has TRBV7-8 and TRBJ2-7; TRBD2 might be the D (6 bases). With 0 bases removed from V and 3 bases from J, the gap between germline ends came to 9 bases. The CDR3 is made up of 14 amino acids. Germline V lookup: CDR1 SGHVS, CDR2 FQNEAQ. This CDR3 is CASSLAGGSYEQYF. In DNA, the CDR3 is TGTGCCAGCAGCTTAGCGGGGGGTAGCTACGAGCAGTACTTC. Full variable domain (rest looked up from reference TRBV7-8 and TRBJ2-7): GAGVSQSPRYKVAKRGQDVALRCDPISGHVSLFWYQQALGQGPEFLTYFQNEAQLDKSGLPSDRFFAERPEGSVSTLKIQRTQQEDSAVYLCASSLAGGSYEQYFGPGTRLTVT.

A remark on this clone: One end of the junction fails to match germline, which may point to a read error. The V and J genes are TRBV7-9 and TRBJ1-2, with D unresolved. CDR1 is SEHNR and CDR2 is FQNEAQ in the germline V gene (reference sequence). CDR3 size: 15 residues. The CDR3 protein is CSSSLIRAGTYGYTF. CDR3 nucleotides: TGTTCCAGCAGCTTAATCCGTGCGGGAACCTATGGCTACACCTTC.

The rearrangement links TRBV10-3 to TRBJ2-7; D is perhaps TRBD2 (6 bases). This CDR3 contains 12 residues. Germline V gene data show CDR1 as ENHRY and CDR2 as SYGVKD. Trimming took 3 bases from V and 6 from J, leaving 9 bases between them. CDR3 coding DNA: TGTGCCATCAGTGACGGGGGATCCGAGCAGTACTTC. It codes for CAISDGGSEQYF.

As for this clone: A junction boundary mismatches the germline segment, possibly from a read error. The gene calls are TRBV7-9 and TRBJ2-7; TRBD2 matches at 9 bases. The CDR3 spans 14 residues. CDR1 is SEHNR, CDR2 FQNEAQ, per germline (reference sequence). The CDR3 DNA is TGTTCCAGCAGGAAACTAGCGGGCTCCTACGAGCAGTACTTC. It codes for CSSRKLAGSYEQYF.

In its sample, this clone was seen once. The chain couples TRBV19 to TRBJ1-5, with 7 bases that match TRBD1. The germline V gene has CDR1 LNHDA and CDR2 SQIVND (reference sequence). Unmatched junction bases numbered 10, after V lost 6 bases and J lost 5 bases. This CDR3 has 15 residues. CDR3 nucleotide sequence: TGTGCCAGTAGGGACCGGGACAGCCCTGATCAGCCCCAGCATTTT. It yields the protein CASRDRDSPDQPQHF.

This clone was counted a few times. The rearrangement joins TRBV5-4 to TRBJ1-2; TRBD1 matches at 10 bases. J was trimmed by 4 bases and V by 0 bases; bases with no gene match: 3. CDR1 is SGHNT and CDR2 is YYREEE in the germline V gene (reference sequence). The CDR3 loop spans 15 amino acids. Written as DNA, the CDR3 is TGTGCCAGCAGCTTGGGGGGGACAGGGGTCTATGGCTACACCTTC. Translation gives CASSLGGTGVYGYTF.

The V and J genes are TRBV19 and TRBJ1-5; 7 bases fit TRBD1. Germline V gives CDR1 LNHDA, CDR2 SQIVND (reference sequence). V lost 4 bases and J lost 2; bases outside the gene matches: 5. The CDR3 covers 15 residues. In nucleotides, the CDR3 is TGTGCCAGTAGTAAGACAGGGCAAGGCAATCAGCCCCAGCATTTT. Translating gives CASSKTGQGNQPQHF.

This clone counts as medium-sized. The chain has TRBV7-9 and TRBJ1-6; D perhaps matches TRBD1 (6 bases). The CDR3 consists of 14 residues. Per germline, CDR1 SEHNR and CDR2 FQNEAQ (reference sequence). Trimming removed 6 bases at V and 4 bases at J, with 10 bases between. CDR3 sequence: CASSRQVYNSPLHF. For the CDR3, the DNA is TGTGCCAGCAGTCGACAGGTTTATAATTCACCCCTCCACTTT. Full variable domain (missing parts from reference TRBV7-9 and TRBJ1-6): DTGVSQNPRHKITKRGQNVTFRCDPISEHNRLYWYRQTLGQGPEFLTYFQNEAQLEKSRLLSDRFSAERPKGSFSTLEIQRTEQGDSAMYLCASSRQVYNSPLHFGNGTRLTVT.